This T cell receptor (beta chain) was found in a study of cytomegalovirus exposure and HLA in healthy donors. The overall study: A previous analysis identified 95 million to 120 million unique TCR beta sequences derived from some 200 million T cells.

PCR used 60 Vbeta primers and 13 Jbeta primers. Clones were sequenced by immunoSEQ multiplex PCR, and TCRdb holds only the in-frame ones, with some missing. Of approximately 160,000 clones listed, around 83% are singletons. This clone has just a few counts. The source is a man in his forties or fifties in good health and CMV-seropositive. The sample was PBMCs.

CDR3 sequence: CASSTDLTDTQYF. CDR3 in DNA: TGTGCCAGCAGCACCGACTTGACAGATACGCAGTATTTT. The chain recombines TRBV5-5 with TRBJ2-3; no firm D call. CDR3 length: 13 residues. The germline V gene has CDR1 SGHKS and CDR2 YYEKEE (reference sequence). The V end lost 4 bases, the J end lost 3 bases, and 9 bases lay between the germline ends.